These T cell receptor beta chains were read from a single sample in a study of identical twins. MiXCR, run by TCRdb on the 5' RACE reads, gives a single entry per CDR3 protein. The sample lists under 250,000 distinct CDR3 sequences, roughly 7.5% occurring once. These sequences were also reported in another study, on yellow fever vaccine responses in identical twins.

The specimen sequenced was CD8+ T cells sorted from blood. The receptors were sampled from a young woman in good health. The CDR3 runs from the conserved cysteine through the conserved F or W. The D gene is left open where the match is weak. A clone size is listed for some rows: how often the clone was seen (once, few, many), or a class if it is expanded.

clone size: NA; J gene: TRBJ2-1; D gene: TRBD2; V gene: TRBV9; CDR3 protein: CASSTGTSGIYNEQFF; CDR3 DNA: TGTGCCAGCAGCACTGGGACTAGCGGGATCTACAATGAGCAGTTCTTC
clone size: few; J gene: TRBJ2-2; D gene: NA; V gene: TRBV6-1; CDR3 protein: CASTGDTSNTGELFF; CDR3 DNA: TGTGCCAGCACCGGGGACACTTCGAACACCGGGGAGCTGTTTTTT
clone size: few; J gene: TRBJ2-3; D gene: TRBD2; V gene: TRBV5-6; CDR3 protein: CASSSLAGHDTDTQYF; CDR3 DNA: TGTGCCAGCAGCTCACTAGCGGGACATGACACAGATACGCAGTATTTT
clone size: few; J gene: TRBJ2-1; D gene: NA; V gene: TRBV29-1; CDR3 protein: CSVGRGRVYNEQFF; CDR3 DNA: TGCAGCGTTGGCCGGGGAAGGGTCTACAATGAGCAGTTCTTC
clone size: NA; J gene: TRBJ1-1; D gene: TRBD1; V gene: TRBV11-2; CDR3 protein: CASSFQDRFTEAFF; CDR3 DNA: TGTGCCAGCAGTTTTCAGGACAGGTTCACTGAAGCTTTCTTT
clone size: few; J gene: TRBJ2-1; D gene: NA; V gene: TRBV24-1; CDR3 protein: CATSDLSGEQFF; CDR3 DNA: TGTGCCACCAGTGATTTGTCAGGGGAGCAGTTCTTC
clone size: NA; J gene: TRBJ1-2; D gene: NA; V gene: TRBV9; CDR3 protein: CASSVVGTETNGYTF; CDR3 DNA: TGTGCCAGCAGCGTAGTAGGTACAGAGACCAATGGCTACACCTTC
clone size: few; J gene: TRBJ2-1; D gene: TRBD1; V gene: TRBV28; CDR3 protein: CASSITGQGLGEQFF; CDR3 DNA: TGTGCCAGCAGCATTACGGGACAGGGATTAGGTGAGCAGTTCTTC
clone size: NA; J gene: TRBJ1-2; D gene: NA; V gene: TRBV7-9; CDR3 protein: CASSLGGPQGGDYGYTF; CDR3 DNA: TGTGCCAGCAGCTTAGGGGGACCCCAAGGGGGTGACTATGGCTACACCTTC
clone size: NA; J gene: TRBJ2-7; D gene: TRBD2; V gene: TRBV23-1; CDR3 protein: CASPKRGLWEQYF; CDR3 DNA: TGCGCCAGTCCGAAGCGGGGGCTGTGGGAGCAGTACTTC
clone size: NA; J gene: TRBJ2-3; D gene: TRBD2; V gene: TRBV12-3/TRBV12-4; CDR3 protein: CASSPPSGGMTDTQYF; CDR3 DNA: TGTGCCAGCAGTCCCCCTAGCGGGGGGATGACAGATACGCAGTATTTT
clone size: few; J gene: TRBJ1-1; D gene: TRBD1; V gene: TRBV4-1; CDR3 protein: CASSQDRTGGTEAFF; CDR3 DNA: TGCGCCAGCAGCCAAGATAGAACAGGGGGCACTGAAGCTTTCTTT
clone size: many; J gene: TRBJ2-2; D gene: NA; V gene: TRBV12-3/TRBV12-4; CDR3 protein: CASSLVTRPTGELFF; CDR3 DNA: TGTGCCAGCAGTTTAGTCACCCGCCCCACCGGGGAGCTGTTTTTT
clone size: many; J gene: TRBJ2-6; D gene: TRBD1; V gene: TRBV11-1; CDR3 protein: CASRAFETRGRGANVLTF; CDR3 DNA: TGTGCCAGCAGAGCTTTCGAAACCAGGGGGCGAGGGGCCAACGTCCTGACTTTC
clone size: few; J gene: TRBJ1-5; D gene: NA; V gene: TRBV4-2; CDR3 protein: CASSQSEGNQPQHF; CDR3 DNA: TGTGCCAGCAGCCAATCCGAGGGCAATCAGCCCCAGCATTTT
clone size: many; J gene: TRBJ1-2; D gene: TRBD1; V gene: TRBV5-5; CDR3 protein: CASSLGGTGNRDGYTF; CDR3 DNA: TGTGCCAGCAGCTTGGGCGGGACAGGGAATAGAGATGGCTACACCTTC
clone size: few; J gene: TRBJ2-3; D gene: NA; V gene: TRBV5-1; CDR3 protein: CASSFGYTDTQYF; CDR3 DNA: TGCGCCAGCAGCTTTGGGTACACAGATACGCAGTATTTT
clone size: few; J gene: TRBJ2-2; D gene: NA; V gene: TRBV4-1; CDR3 protein: CASSQEGEGNTGELFF; CDR3 DNA: TGCGCCAGCAGCCAAGAAGGGGAAGGGAACACCGGGGAGCTGTTTTTT
clone size: few; J gene: TRBJ2-5; D gene: NA; V gene: TRBV27; CDR3 protein: CASSPQLGQETQYF; CDR3 DNA: TGTGCCAGCAGTCCTCAGCTAGGCCAAGAGACCCAGTACTTC
clone size: many; J gene: TRBJ2-4; D gene: NA; V gene: TRBV12-3/TRBV12-4; CDR3 protein: CASSTPRGGKNIQYF; CDR3 DNA: TGTGCCAGCAGTACCCCCAGGGGAGGTAAAAACATTCAGTACTTC
clone size: few; J gene: TRBJ2-1; D gene: NA; V gene: TRBV7-6; CDR3 protein: CASSLRPYGTPYNEQFF; CDR3 DNA: TGTGCCAGCAGCTTACGACCTTACGGGACTCCCTACAATGAGCAGTTCTTC
clone size: few; J gene: TRBJ2-1; D gene: TRBD2; V gene: TRBV3-1; CDR3 protein: CASSLAGTHNEQFF; CDR3 DNA: TGTGCCAGCAGCCTAGCGGGGACCCACAATGAGCAGTTCTTC
clone size: NA; J gene: TRBJ1-1; D gene: TRBD1; V gene: TRBV11-2; CDR3 protein: CASSAQRTGPFEAFF; CDR3 DNA: TGTGCCAGCAGCGCTCAACGGACAGGGCCGTTTGAAGCTTTCTTT
clone size: NA; J gene: TRBJ2-2; D gene: NA; V gene: TRBV9; CDR3 protein: CASSERDGELFF; CDR3 DNA: TGTGCCAGCAGCGAGAGAGACGGGGAGCTGTTTTTT
clone size: few; J gene: TRBJ2-3; D gene: NA; V gene: TRBV24-1; CDR3 protein: CATKPRGADTQYF; CDR3 DNA: TGTGCCACCAAGCCGCGGGGCGCAGATACGCAGTATTTT
clone size: NA; J gene: TRBJ2-7; D gene: TRBD2; V gene: TRBV5-1; CDR3 protein: CASSNALAGAVGEQYF; CDR3 DNA: TGCGCCAGCAGCAACGCTCTAGCGGGAGCGGTGGGTGAGCAGTACTTC
clone size: many; J gene: TRBJ1-2; D gene: TRBD1; V gene: TRBV29-1; CDR3 protein: CSVVPETGGNGYTF; CDR3 DNA: TGCAGCGTGGTCCCTGAGACAGGGGGGAATGGCTACACCTTC
clone size: NA; J gene: TRBJ2-5; D gene: NA; V gene: TRBV11-2; CDR3 protein: CASSLGWRGQETQYF; CDR3 DNA: TGTGCCAGCAGCTTAGGCTGGCGGGGTCAAGAGACCCAGTACTTC
clone size: many; J gene: TRBJ2-1; D gene: TRBD1; V gene: TRBV4-1; CDR3 protein: CASSLRTGREQFF; CDR3 DNA: TGCGCCAGCAGCCTTCGGACAGGCCGGGAGCAGTTCTTC
clone size: NA; J gene: TRBJ1-6; D gene: NA; V gene: TRBV20-1; CDR3 protein: CSARDTVVSYNSPLHF; CDR3 DNA: TGCAGTGCTAGAGATACCGTAGTCTCCTATAATTCACCCCTCCACTTT
clone size: NA; J gene: TRBJ2-1; D gene: NA; V gene: TRBV11-3; CDR3 protein: CASSFGGRQFF; CDR3 DNA: TGTGCCAGCAGCTTCGGGGGACGGCAGTTCTTC